The TCR beta chain described here comes from a study of shared clonotypes between healthy human individuals (dated by TCRdb to about 2020). At the level of the whole study: The cohort included three men and two women between 18 and 49 years of age. Per donor, three plates each were used for CD4 naive and CD4 memory, two for CD8 naive, and one for CD8 memory. Leukapheresis yielded between about 0.85 and 10 billion PBMCs per donor. Different laboratories and diverse techniques were used to prepare libraries and sequence TCR repertoires, to increase sequencing depth and limit assay-specific biases. To estimate repertoire size and how much clonotype sharing occurs between individuals, the study deeply sequenced the blood TCR repertoires of five healthy adults. On the study overall, not on this receptor specifically: Across a handful of donors, 5% to 6% of naive CD4, 3% to 4% of naive CD8, approximately 2.5% of memory CD4, and roughly 0.4% of memory CD8 clonotypes were shared. Sampling was restricted to blood, and TCR repertoires in tissues likely differ from the TCR repertoires found in blood. Pairwise subsampling indicated that sequencing depth was expected to affect the degree of clonotype sharing among donors. Rarefaction of sorted-subset datasets indicated incomplete sequencing despite the large sequencing depth. Compared with non-shared clonotypes, the clonotypes found in all four sorted-subset donors had higher generation probabilities. Naive subsets generally had larger estimated clonotype richness than memory subsets. Because the study included only a small number of donors, the genetic and exposure-history diversity represented was limited.

Using the deep immunoSEQ assay, TCR CDR3 regions were amplified from genomic DNA by multiplex PCR. Genomic DNA extracted from each cell subset was distributed evenly over all wells of several immunoSEQ 96-well plates, and each plate served as one replicate. For sorted subsets, each replicate PCR was loaded with roughly 200 ng genomic DNA, equivalent to some 27,000 T cell genomes. Purified libraries were measured with a Qubit 3.0 fluorometer, size-checked on a Bioanalyzer 2100, and measured again with the KAPA Library Quantification kit. A separate single-read 150-cycle Illumina NextSeq 550 flow cell was used to sequence each immunoSEQ 96-well plate. The source study handled its data this way. Because the immunoSEQ output included only junctional sequences and no quality scores, the filtering could not be the same as the filtering used for full-length reads. Sequences were annotated with PyIR, a Python wrapper for IgBLAST v1.9, and V/J genes and CDR3 were assigned using IMGT germline references. Reads with weak V/J assignments (E-value above 1e-6), missing CDR3, stop codons, out-of-frame junctions, or ambiguous translated residues were removed. V3J clonotypes were defined by identical inferred V gene, J gene, and CDR3 amino acid sequence. The percentage overlap between two repertoires was calculated by dividing the number of shared unique clonotypes by the size of the smaller repertoire. Richness of each repertoire was evaluated using RTK rarefaction, the Chao1 estimator, and Recon v2.1 estimates of unobserved clonotypes. Generation probabilities for all TCRbeta clonotypes obtained by the gDNA method from a handful of donors were computed using OLGA. The table was pulled from immuneACCESS by TCRdb, which kept in-frame rearrangements only. Such tables lose some clones; where checked, under half of the loss comes from unresolved V genes, and the rest has no known cause. V and J calls and clone size follow that table, whereas D and trimming were derived from the DNA. The sample data list 900,000 to 1,200,000 clones, and about four fifths of these were observed just once. The ten largest clones add up to around 0.61% of the sample.

A remark on this clone: The clone's antigen remains unknown. Per-base quality was not reported, and no clone a single base away is much larger than it.

Donors were healthy HIV-negative adults with no recently reported acute infections or vaccinations. Only Caucasian adults living in Nashville, Tennessee, USA were represented among the donors. CD4+ T cells were enriched by magnetic negative selection, after which naive cells were positively selected on CD45RA and the negative fraction was taken as the memory subset. After blood collection by leukapheresis, PBMCs were isolated using Ficoll-Histopaque density gradient centrifugation and then cryopreserved in the vapor phase of liquid nitrogen. Purity and quantity of every magnetically sorted T cell population were checked by analytical flow cytometry. Each sorted fraction had its genomic DNA isolated and then quantified by UV absorbance on a Nanodrop 2000c. Trimming accounts for 3 bases at V and 5 bases at J, while the number of junction bases matched to no gene is 9. The germline V gene encodes CDR1 SGHRS and CDR2 YFSETQ. The CDR3 holds 16 amino acids from the cysteine to the phenylalanine. The CDR3 DNA has 48 bases and is translated from base 1.

The sequenced material came from memory CD4+ T cells from PBMCs. The sample's cell subset or site label is to be understood as: CD45RA-negative fraction. The chain joins TRBV5-1 to TRBJ2-2; TRBD1 fits 8 bases in the junction. The TCR originated in a man aged 18 to 29 in good health. Some clones in this sample may be carry-over from other donors' samples. The CDR3 region reads CASSSRTGSRTGELFF. The DNA reads TGCGCCAGCAGCTCCCGGACAGGGAGCCGGACCGGGGAGCTGTTTTTT.